This TCR beta chain was captured in a study of molecular identifiers for immune sequencing clone quantification (dated 2018 in TCRdb). Looking at the study overall: For a replicate experiment, the RNA from either 20,000 or 100,000 naive CD8 T cells was divided into five aliquots, and four of those aliquots went on to sequencing. This methods study used CD8 T cells to benchmark TCR RNA copy counting and molecular-identifier clustering-based TCR repertoire sequencing (MIDCIRS).

Libraries were prepared through PCR. Sequencer: Illumina HiSeq 4000. Bulk TCR libraries were prepared as previously described, using TCR primers listed in Table S5. Total RNA was purified with the Qiagen AllPrep DNA/RNA kit. Reads from multiple sequencing runs of the same library were pooled before analysis. In the original analysis: Only reads with exact TCR constant sequence were kept, trimmed to 150 nt, and grouped by their 12-nt molecular barcodes. Within each barcode group, reads were sub-clustered at a 15% Levenshtein threshold, and quality-weighted consensus sequences were built per RNA molecule. Non-functional sequences were filtered out, along with any lower-count sequence sitting one edit away from another sequence. Based on fitting two negative binomial distributions, any barcode sub-cluster with under 20% of the maximum read count was discarded. TCRdb reanalyzed the raw reads on its own, using fastp at Q25 for trimming and MiXCR for clone calling, and kept in-frame beta chains. CDR3 protein sequences are deduplicated, and each keeps its most common genes and DNA. In this record, the V and J calls reflect TCRdb's handling and not the investigators' own analysis. Within this sample are 490,000 or so distinct CDR3 sequences, with 20% to 25% of them counted one time only. Clones ranked in the top ten supply approximately 0.84% of the sample.

Naive CD8 T cell libraries were made from about 20,000 to 1,000,000 sorted cells using 10%, 30% or 50% of purified RNA. Naive CD8 T cells, defined as CD8+CD4-CCR7+CD45RA+, were FACS-sorted into RLT Plus buffer on a BD FACSAria II. Approximately nine TCR copies' worth of Jurkat RNA were spiked into roughly 19,000-1,000,000 naive CD8 T cell samples to test detection sensitivity. Enrichment of CD8 T cells was performed with RosetteSep CD8+ T Cell Enrichment Cocktail and Ficoll-Paque, after which ACK red cell lysis was carried out. The CDR3 goes from the cysteine to the phenylalanine over 13 residues. Left in the record is the CDR3 DNA by itself, 39 bases read in frame from the first base. The germline V gene (reference sequence) specifies LGHDT as CDR1 and YNNKEL as CDR2. V is cut by 0 bases and J by 11 bases, and the space between the germline ends is 13 bases. Ten or more counts support this clonotype. What this receptor recognizes is not known. Nothing much larger sits one base from this clone, and base qualities are not available.

Points the paper makes about the study in general: Spiked-in Jurkat TCR RNA (roughly 10 copies' worth), which is not part of the donor repertoire, was contained in the naive libraries. Modeling gave roughly 3 recovered TCR RNA copies per cell versus roughly 10 by digital PCR, implying about 30% capture efficiency. Without barcode sub-clustering, chimeric consensus sequences inflated TCR diversity; chimeras reached as high as 47%. A single cell's worth of spiked-in Jurkat TCR RNA was reported detectable even among under 1.3 million naive CD8 T cells. Highly expanded clone sizes could be underestimated because identical TCR molecules may share a barcode. In CMV-specific effector cells, clones with more than 20 RNA copies accounted for over 99% of molecules, whereas in naive cells such clones accounted for under 1%.

The rearrangement joined TRBV3-1 to TRBJ1-1; no D gene call is confident. The clonotype was recovered from a human donor in good health. Some libraries in this study had Jurkat cell RNA spiked in. The sample consisted of naive CD8+ T cells from blood, with Jurkat cell RNA spiked in. The intended sense of this specimen's cell subset or site label: FACS-sorted CD8+CD4-CCR7+CD45RA+ naive T cells. The DNA sequence is as follows: TGTGCCAGCAGCCAAGATCTTACCTTTGGGGCTTTCTTT. Its translation reads: CASSQDLTFGAFF.